This T cell receptor beta chain was identified during a study of cytomegalovirus exposure and HLA in healthy donors. Study-wide results and limits: Later analysis associated a missense DCLRE1C variant with TCR beta V- and J-gene trimming. Usually a TCR sequence was rare, but some public TCRs were found in many donors.

With respect to this clone: Antigen unknown.

Germline V gives CDR1 SNHLY, CDR2 FYNNEI. The trim removed 6 bases at V and 6 bases at J, leaving 5 bases unmatched. The CDR3 extends over 12 amino acids. It was with 60 Vbeta and 13 Jbeta primers that the PCR ran. Profiled with immunoSEQ multiplex PCR; TCRdb holds only in-frame clones, not every one. Of tens of thousands of clones listed, around 72% are singletons. The chain combines TRBV2 with TRBJ2-7; the match to TRBD2 covers 7 bases. What was sequenced was PBMCs. This TCR was sampled from a woman in her 40s in good health and CMV-seropositive. This CDR3 reads CASRAGTTEQYF. The DNA for the CDR3 is TGTGCCAGCAGAGCCGGGACTACCGAGCAGTACTTC.